A selection of T cell receptor beta chains follows, all from one sample in a study of neurological immune-mediated disorders. TCRdb itself ran the 5' RACE reads through MiXCR, one entry per CDR3 protein. The table lists 36,000 or so distinct CDR3 sequences, 10% of them singletons. The sequencing sample was made of PBMCs. The origin of the receptors is a woman under 40 with HTLV-1-associated myelopathy (HAM/TSP). Each CDR3 is given with its conserved first and last residue.

v_call,cdr3_aa
TRBV5-1,CASSSWTSGGRVTDTQYF
TRBV29-1,CSVSTGGDYGYTF
TRBV12-3/TRBV12-4,CASSPTSPFTDTQYF
TRBV5-5,CASSSHVSNQPQHF
TRBV20-1,CSATRTAQETQYF
TRBV20-1,CSARGHDQPQHF
TRBV25-1,CASSEIGQQRNEKLFF
TRBV5-1,CASTSPIGANVLTF
TRBV20-1,CSARDSSGGPDEQFF
TRBV5-1,CASKEGDSYNEQFF
TRBV20-1,CSARDLEYSNTEAFF
TRBV7-9,CASSFFTDRNTEAFF
TRBV10-3,CAISESLLAGGYYNEQFF
TRBV20-1,CSAKKRDTDTQYF
TRBV5-1,CASSGTNTEAFF
TRBV7-2,CASSPDLRSPLHF
TRBV10-3,CAISESKIGSFQFF
TRBV5-1,CASSQTGQGYEQYF
TRBV20-1,CSAQVRKSGELFF
TRBV20-1,CSARKGTGDEKLFF
TRBV20-1,CSARDSGGATYNEQFF
TRBV7-9,CASSLGEVAGTEAFF
TRBV12-3/TRBV12-4,CASSLSISGGLLEQFF
TRBV5-1,CASRKSGGTLVQYF
TRBV20-1,CSASISAKISSTDTQYF